A selection of T cell receptor beta chains follows, all from one sample in a study of vaccination effects on CD4 cells after COVID-19. These receptors' antigens are unknown. Here immunoSEQ multiplex PCR was the method, and the copy in TCRdb shows in-frame clones only, minus some. The table includes some 14,000 clones, around 72% detected once. This specimen consisted of CD4+ T cells from PBMCs cultured with SARS-CoV-2 spike peptides, obtained after COVID-19 vaccination. The receptors originated from a human donor who received a COVID-19 vaccine. CDR3s include the opening cysteine and the closing phenylalanine or tryptophan.

V gene,J gene,CDR3 protein
TRBV2,TRBJ2-3,CASSEVAETDTQYF
TRBV30,TRBJ1-1,CAWNSHMNTEAFF
TRBV5-4,TRBJ2-2,CASSPRITTGVPGELFF
TRBV3-1/TRBV3-2,TRBJ2-3,CASSPGLAGGTDTQYF
TRBV10-3,TRBJ2-1,CAITTTSGGASSYNEQFF
TRBV19,TRBJ1-2,CASSPRTGGYNYGYTF
TRBV6-6,TRBJ1-6,CASNRQGENSPLHF
TRBV5-4,TRBJ2-3,CASSPARTRYSTDTQYF
TRBV6-4,TRBJ2-7,CASGTGARRLSYEQYF
TRBV19,TRBJ2-1,CASSIVGGPNEQFF
TRBV5-4,TRBJ2-7,CASSLLGGSYEQYF
TRBV19,TRBJ1-5,CASNPVVSSPSQPQHF
TRBV7-2,TRBJ1-2,CASSLDRGNYGYTF
TRBV14,TRBJ1-1,CASTLVGESTEAFF
TRBV7-9,TRBJ1-1,CASSLEARDTEAFF
TRBV5-5,TRBJ2-5,CASSLRGDQETQYF
TRBV11-3,TRBJ2-3,CASSSRESTDTQYF
TRBV30,TRBJ2-7,CAWSAGQGQYYEQYF
TRBV7-9,TRBJ1-5,CASSPSIPEEPQHF
TRBV5-1,TRBJ2-2,CASSPDRARNTGELFF
TRBV18,TRBJ2-1,CASSPLRLKGWNEQFF
TRBV3-1/TRBV3-2,TRBJ2-7,CASSQRPGALHGLREQYF
TRBV12-3/TRBV12-4,TRBJ1-2,CASSRQDYGYTF
TRBV7-6,TRBJ1-6,CASSLVGGRSNSPLHF